This T cell receptor (beta chain) was obtained from a study of monozygotic twins with inflammatory bowel disease. Worth noting for this clonotype: Antigen unknown.

Notes on the study in general: There was no way to distinguish the different T cell subtypes. Concordant and discordant twins showed no difference in repertoire similarity, possibly from limited power.

Blood was drawn once per donor, and each sample measured 2.5 to 3 ml. For each CDR3 protein, TCRdb gives one entry from its re-call of the 5' RACE reads, without DNA. The sample has around 380,000 distinct CDR3 sequences; the top ten hold less than 2.5%. The material sequenced was blood. This receptor was obtained from a human donor with ulcerative colitis or Crohn's disease, or a healthy co-twin of an affected twin (not recorded which).

The CDR3 here is CASSPGNLVEQYF. The rearrangement links TRBV18 to TRBJ2-7; TCRdb's D call, TRBD1, is unchecked because there is no DNA. The CDR3 covers 13 residues. CDR1 and CDR2 (germline): KGHSH, LQKENI.